This T cell receptor (beta chain) appears in the sequencing data of a study of cytomegalovirus exposure and HLA in healthy donors. The CDR3 length is 16 residues. V lost 2 bases, J lost 1 base, and 5 bases stayed unmatched. Germline V lookup: CDR1 SNHLY, CDR2 FYNNEI. Vbeta (60) and Jbeta (13) primers were used in the PCR. Data came from immunoSEQ multiplex PCR; TCRdb stores just in-frame clones and leaves some out. The table has 45,000 to 65,000 clones, roughly 80% seen once. The source of this sequence is a woman between 40 and 55 years old in good health and CMV-seropositive. The specimen sequenced was PBMCs. V and J are TRBV2 and TRBJ1-5, with TRBD1 identical over 7 bases. The chain's CDR3 is CASSELVDRSNQPQHF. CDR3 DNA: TGTGCCAGCAGTGAATTGGTGGACAGGAGCAATCAGCCCCAGCATTTT.